This T cell receptor (beta chain) was observed in a study of CD8+CD57+ T cells in acquired aplastic anemia. Germline-derived CDR1 and CDR2 are SEHNR and FQNEAQ (reference sequence). The V end was cut by 5 bases, the J end by 0 bases, with 8 bases between. This CDR3 spans 14 amino acids. An expansion of CD8+CD57+ cells by flow cytometry had been shown in patients chosen for sequencing. Whole-study findings and limits: Overlap between patients and controls comprised roughly 28 CD8+ CDR3 sequences.

Researchers used genomic DNA as the template to profile TCR beta VDJ and CDR3. TCRdb re-analysed the reads in MiXCR, keeping a single row per CDR3 protein. The table lists roughly 290,000 distinct CDR3 sequences, 45% to 65% of them singletons, with 1.3% in the top ten. This clonotype was found a few times. What it recognizes is unknown. Sequencing was performed on sorted CD4+, CD8+, or CD8+CD57+ T cells (not recorded which) from PBMCs. The chain recombines TRBV7-9 with TRBJ2-1; D not certain. This receptor was identified in a human donor with aplastic anemia. The CDR3 nucleotides are TGTGCCAGCAGCCCCCAGAGCTCCTACAATGAGCAGTTCTTC. Translating gives CASSPQSSYNEQFF.